This T cell receptor (beta chain) was observed in a study of OX40 agonist ivuxolimab in advanced cancers. Study-wide background: At 0.01 to 10 mg/kg, ivuxolimab was administered intravenously to patients every 2 weeks. Three patients showed partial responses: one hepatocellular carcinoma and two cutaneous melanoma cases. Overall study results and limits: CD8+ T cells (on average) carried more expanded clones than CD4+ T cells.

V was cut by 5 bases and J by 7 bases, with 20 bases left in between. The CDR3 loop spans 15 amino acids. CDR1 is SGHAT and CDR2 is FQNNGV in the germline V gene. Some clones are missing from TCRdb's copy, which holds only in-frame ones; the method was immunoSEQ multiplex PCR. The table lists roughly 75,000 clones, around 86% of them singletons, with approximately 6.2% in the top ten. As to this clone: Its cognate antigen is unknown.

The source was CD4+ or CD8+ T cells sorted from blood, collected in a trial of the OX40 agonist ivuxolimab. The sequence was collected from an adult with an advanced solid tumor such as melanoma, head and neck, liver or kidney cancer. The chain combines TRBV11-2 with TRBJ1-1; a possible D gene is TRBD1 (5 bases). In DNA, the CDR3 is TGTGCCAGCAGCCCCAACCCGGGACTCCCCGTTGAAGCTTTCTTT. It translates to CASSPNPGLPVEAFF.